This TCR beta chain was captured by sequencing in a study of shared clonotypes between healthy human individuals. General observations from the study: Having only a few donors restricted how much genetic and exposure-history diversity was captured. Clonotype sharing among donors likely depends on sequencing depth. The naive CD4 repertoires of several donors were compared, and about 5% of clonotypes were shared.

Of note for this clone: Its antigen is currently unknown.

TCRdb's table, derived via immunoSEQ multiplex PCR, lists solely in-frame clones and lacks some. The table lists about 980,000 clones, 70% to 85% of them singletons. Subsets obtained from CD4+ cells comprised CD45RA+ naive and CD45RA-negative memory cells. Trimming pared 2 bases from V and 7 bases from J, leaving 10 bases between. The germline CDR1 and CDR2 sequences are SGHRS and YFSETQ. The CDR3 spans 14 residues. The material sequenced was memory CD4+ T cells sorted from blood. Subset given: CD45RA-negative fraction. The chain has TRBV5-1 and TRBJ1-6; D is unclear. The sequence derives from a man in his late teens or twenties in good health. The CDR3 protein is CASSLEGLNSPLHF. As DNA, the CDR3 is TGCGCCAGCAGCTTAGAGGGCCTAAATTCACCCCTCCACTTT.